This TCR beta chain was recorded in a study of T cells in Graves' hyperthyroidism and ophthalmopathy. Findings and caveats of the study: Blood held most thyroid clonotypes expanded above 0.001 frequency. From stable hyperthyroidism, ophthalmopathy was separated by a 13 V-J model.

V dropped 1 base and J dropped 4; count of bases not matched to a gene: 8. Germline V CDR1 and CDR2: SGHAT, FQNNGV. The CDR3 runs 16 residues. This clonotype was found many times. No antigen is known for it. The diagnostic basis comprised clinical symptoms, serum thyroxine and TRAb, thyroid ultrasound and orbital computed tomography. Amplified TCR beta CDR3 regions derived from RNA transcripts. Primed by the HTBI set, a first-round RT-PCR was run on the TCR CDR3. One entry per CDR3 protein results from TCRdb running MiXCR on the multiplex PCR reads. The table includes approximately 400,000 distinct CDR3 sequences, around 14% detected once.

This clonotype originated in a woman aged 30 to 39 with Graves' hyperthyroidism. The sequenced sample consisted of blood. The J gene is TRBJ2-7, the V gene TRBV11-2, with TRBD2 matching over 9 bases. This CDR3 reads CASSLVYGTSLYEQYF. The CDR3 coding sequence is TGTGCCAGCAGCTTAGTCTACGGGACTAGCCTGTACGAGCAGTACTTC.